This T cell receptor (beta chain) was profiled in a study of blood T cell repertoires in COVID-19. About the research overall: Samples came from the United States, Italy and Spain, spanning acute and convalescent COVID-19. Nucleic acid was either cDNA or gDNA, and it came from T cells, B-cell-depleted T cells, or PBMCs.

Looked up from germline, CDR1 is KGHDR and CDR2 is SFDVKD. Trimming took 4 bases from V and 8 from J, leaving 16 bases between them. CDR3 size: 14 residues. Sequenced by immunoSEQ multiplex PCR; TCRdb stores in-frame clones only, minus some. The sample yields tens of thousands of clones, over 70% seen once. Source material: peripheral blood. The rearrangement links TRBV24-1 to TRBJ1-2, with TRBD1 as a possible D gene (6 bases). The TCR was taken from a man aged 55 to 70 with acute or convalescent COVID-19. CDR3 loop: CATSDSNREWGYTF. CDR3 nucleotides: TGTGCCACCAGTGACTCCAACAGGGAATGGGGCTACACCTTC.